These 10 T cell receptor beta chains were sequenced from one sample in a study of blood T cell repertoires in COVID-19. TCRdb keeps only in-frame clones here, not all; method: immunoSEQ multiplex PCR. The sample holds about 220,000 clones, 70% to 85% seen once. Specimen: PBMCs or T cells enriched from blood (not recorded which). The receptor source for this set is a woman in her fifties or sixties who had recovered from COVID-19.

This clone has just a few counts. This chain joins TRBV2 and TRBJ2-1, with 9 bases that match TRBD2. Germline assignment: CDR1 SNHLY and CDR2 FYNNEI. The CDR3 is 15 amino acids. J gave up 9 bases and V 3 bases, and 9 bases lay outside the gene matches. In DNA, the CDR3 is TGTGCCAGCAGTGACCGGGCTAGCGGGATCGTTGAGCAGTTCTTC. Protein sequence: CASSDRASGIVEQFF.

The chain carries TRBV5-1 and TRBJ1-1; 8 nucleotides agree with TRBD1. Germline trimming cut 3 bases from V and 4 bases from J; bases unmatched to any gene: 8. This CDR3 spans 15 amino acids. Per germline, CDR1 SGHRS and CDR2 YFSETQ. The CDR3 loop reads CASSSPDRGSTEAFF. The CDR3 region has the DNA TGCGCCAGCAGCTCTCCCGACAGGGGTTCCACTGAAGCTTTCTTT.

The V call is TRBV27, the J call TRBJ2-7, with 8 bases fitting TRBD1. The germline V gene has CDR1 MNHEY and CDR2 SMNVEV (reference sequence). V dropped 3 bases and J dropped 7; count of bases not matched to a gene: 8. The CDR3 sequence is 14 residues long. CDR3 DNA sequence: TGTGCCAGCAGTTTCGGCCAGGGGGCGGGGGAGCAGTACTTC. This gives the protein CASSFGQGAGEQYF.

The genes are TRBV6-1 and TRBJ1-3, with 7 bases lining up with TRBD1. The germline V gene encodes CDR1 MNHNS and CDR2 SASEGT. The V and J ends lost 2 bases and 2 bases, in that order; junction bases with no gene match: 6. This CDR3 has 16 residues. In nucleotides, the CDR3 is TGTGCCAGCAGTGAATGGGACAGTTTTCCTGGAAACACCATATATTTT. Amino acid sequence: CASSEWDSFPGNTIYF.

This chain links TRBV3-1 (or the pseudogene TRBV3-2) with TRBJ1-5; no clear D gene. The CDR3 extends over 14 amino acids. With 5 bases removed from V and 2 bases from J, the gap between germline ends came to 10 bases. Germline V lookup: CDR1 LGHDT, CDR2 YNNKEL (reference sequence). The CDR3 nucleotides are TGTGCCAGCAGCGCCACAAACCGCAATCAGCCCCAGCATTTT. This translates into CASSATNRNQPQHF.

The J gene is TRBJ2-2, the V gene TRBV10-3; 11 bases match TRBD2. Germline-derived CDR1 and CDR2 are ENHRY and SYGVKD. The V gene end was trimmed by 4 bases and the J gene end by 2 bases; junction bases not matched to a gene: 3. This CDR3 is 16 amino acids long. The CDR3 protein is CAISASGRSNTGELFF. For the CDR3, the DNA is TGTGCCATCAGTGCTAGCGGGAGGAGTAACACCGGGGAGCTGTTTTTT.

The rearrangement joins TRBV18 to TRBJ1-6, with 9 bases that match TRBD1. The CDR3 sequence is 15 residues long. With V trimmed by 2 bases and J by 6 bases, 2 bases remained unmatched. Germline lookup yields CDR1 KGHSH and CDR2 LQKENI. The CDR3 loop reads CASSPATGGNSPLHF. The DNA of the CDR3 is TGTGCCAGCTCACCAGCGACAGGGGGTAATTCACCCCTCCACTTT.

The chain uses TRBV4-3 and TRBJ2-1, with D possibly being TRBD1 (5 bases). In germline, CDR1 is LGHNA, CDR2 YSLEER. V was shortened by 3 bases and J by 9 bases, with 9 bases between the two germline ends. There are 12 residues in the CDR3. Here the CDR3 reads CASSHKGFEQFF. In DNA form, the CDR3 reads TGCGCCAGCAGCCACAAGGGGTTTGAGCAGTTCTTC.

The CDR3 nucleotides read TGTGCCAGCAGCTTAAAGCCTAGCGGGAGCACAGATACGCAGTATTTT. Translating gives CASSLKPSGSTDTQYF. This chain connects TRBV7-3 to TRBJ2-3, with TRBD2 matching over 8 bases. Trimming at V came to 1 base and at J to 0 bases, leaving 3 bases not matched to a gene. Germline assignment: CDR1 SGHTA and CDR2 FQGTGA. This CDR3 comprises 16 residues.

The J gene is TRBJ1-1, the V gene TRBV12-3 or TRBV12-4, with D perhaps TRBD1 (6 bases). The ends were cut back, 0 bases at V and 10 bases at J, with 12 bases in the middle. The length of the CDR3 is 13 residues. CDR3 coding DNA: TGTGCCAGCAGTTTAGCCCAGGGGCAAGCAGCTTTCTTT. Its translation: CASSLAQGQAAFF.